The clone carrying this T cell receptor (beta chain) came up a few times. Antigen specificity is unknown. Full-length variable regions came from constant-region reverse primers plus semi-nested Nested Universal Primer A PCR. MiXCR, run by TCRdb on the 5' RACE reads, gives a single entry per CDR3 protein. Seen here are about 50,000 distinct CDR3 sequences, 25% to 35% observed once, and the top ten hold 2.1%. Purified naive CD4+ T cells were depleted of CD25+ Tregs. The study, taken as a whole, reports: The TCR gene usage of tumor memory CD4+ T cells clustered together with blood and lymph node memory CD4+ cells and with lymph node naive CD4+ cells. The larger cohort examined one V-J beta rearrangement, not whole repertoires.

The sample taken for sequencing was naive CD4+ T cells sorted from blood. Stated subset: naive CD4+ T cells, CD4+CD45RA+CD25-. The clonotype comes from a female donor with breast cancer.

The CDR3 sequence: CASSRDRTDTGELFF. CDR3 sequence (DNA): TGTGCCAGCAGCCGGGACAGGACGGACACCGGGGAGCTGTTTTTT. This chain links TRBV7-2 with TRBJ2-2, with TRBD1 identical over 8 bases. Germline V gene data show CDR1 as SGHTA and CDR2 as FQGNSA. The CDR3 spans 15 residues. The V gene end was trimmed by 5 bases and the J gene end by 3 bases; junction bases not matched to a gene: 5.